Detailed here is one T cell receptor (beta chain). Its specificity is not known. TCRdb's table, derived via immunoSEQ multiplex PCR, lists solely in-frame clones and lacks some. The table has about half a million clones, approximately 90% seen once. Described treatment: around 19 received Ad26.COV2.S at low or high dose, single or two shots; about 5 received placebo; per-sample allocation not given. On day 63 after the first injection, vaccine and placebo recipients gave samples. Germline CDR1 reads MGHDK; CDR2 reads SYGVNS. Trimming pared 3 bases from V and 3 bases from J, leaving 12 bases between. The CDR3 length is 15 residues. This sample is part of a study of Ad26.COV2.S vaccination and SARS-CoV-2 variants. Study-wide results and limits: Overall T cell responses may have been underestimated by the analyses of TCR breadth and depth.

The sequencing here drew on peripheral blood, taken in a trial of Ad26.COV2.S vaccine versus placebo. The sequence derives from a person aged 18-60 years who received the Ad26.COV2.S COVID-19 vaccine or a placebo. The rearrangement uses TRBV25-1 and TRBJ1-3, with D perhaps matching TRBD1 (5 bases). This CDR3 reads CASSDRQGLGNTIYF. The CDR3 DNA sequence: TGTGCCAGCAGTGATCGGCAGGGTCTTGGAAACACCATATATTTT.